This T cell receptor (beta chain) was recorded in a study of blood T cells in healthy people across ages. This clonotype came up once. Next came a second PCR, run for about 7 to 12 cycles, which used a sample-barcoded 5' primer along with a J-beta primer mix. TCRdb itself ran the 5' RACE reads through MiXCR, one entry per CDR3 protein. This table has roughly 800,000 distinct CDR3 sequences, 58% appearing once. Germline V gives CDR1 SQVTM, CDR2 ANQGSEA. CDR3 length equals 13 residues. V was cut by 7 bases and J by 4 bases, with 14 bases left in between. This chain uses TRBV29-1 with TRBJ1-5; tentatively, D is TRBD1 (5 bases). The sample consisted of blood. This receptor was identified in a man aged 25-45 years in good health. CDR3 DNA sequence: TGCAGCGAGCCCCGGGGGGGGAATCAGCCCCAGCATTTT. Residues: CSEPRGGNQPQHF.